This T cell receptor (beta chain) was sequenced for a study of control samples from healthy donors and cancer patients. V shed 5 bases and J 5 bases; nucleotides not matched to a gene: 4. Germline V gene data show CDR1 as SGHTA and CDR2 as FQGTGA. The CDR3 covers 16 residues. Sequencing used immunoSEQ multiplex PCR; TCRdb keeps in-frame clones, though not all of them. The sample lists about 110,000 clones, around 87% occurring once. The receptor was derived from a woman aged 60-70 years with lung cancer. This chain links TRBV7-3 with TRBJ2-2, with 14 bases aligning to TRBD2. The material sequenced was PBMCs. This CDR3 reads CASSPRTSGGTGELFF. The CDR3, as DNA: TGTGCCAGCAGCCCGCGGACTAGCGGGGGGACCGGGGAGCTGTTTTTT.